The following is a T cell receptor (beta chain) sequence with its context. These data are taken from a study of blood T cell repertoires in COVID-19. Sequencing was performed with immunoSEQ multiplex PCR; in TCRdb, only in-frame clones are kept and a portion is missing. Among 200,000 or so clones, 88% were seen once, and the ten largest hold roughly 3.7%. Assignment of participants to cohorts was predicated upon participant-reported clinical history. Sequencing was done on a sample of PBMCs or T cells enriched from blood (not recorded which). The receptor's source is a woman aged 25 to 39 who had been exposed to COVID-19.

The CDR3 coding sequence is TGTGCCAGCAGTGTGACAGGGGATGTTGGAAATCAGCCCCAGCATTTT. The encoded protein is CASSVTGDVGNQPQHF. The rearrangement uses TRBV6-1 and TRBJ1-5, with 8 bases aligning to TRBD1. Germline CDR1 and CDR2: MNHNS and SASEGT. V was pared by 4 bases and J by 4 bases, with 9 bases of the junction left unmatched. CDR3 length: 16 amino acids.